The source of this TCR beta chain is a study of technical replicates of blood from a handful of donors. V lost 4 bases, J lost 5 bases, and 5 bases lay in between. The length of the CDR3 is 11 residues. CDR1 is SNHLY and CDR2 is FYNNEI in the germline V gene. Measured with immunoSEQ multiplex PCR; TCRdb has only the in-frame clones, and not every one. This table has under 70,000 clones, 92% appearing once. The chain combines TRBV2 with TRBJ2-5; D is ambiguous. The origin of this receptor is a human donor in good health. Material: T cells isolated from PBMCs. CDR3 sequence reads: CASSVGETQYF. The CDR3 DNA is TGTGCCAGCAGTGTCGGGGAGACCCAGTACTTC. Full variable domain (rest looked up from reference TRBV2 and TRBJ2-5): EPEVTQTPSHQVTQMGQEVILRCVPISNHLYFYWYRQILGQKVEFLVSFYNNEISEKSEIFDDQFSVERPDGSNFTLKIRSTKLEDSAMYFCASSVGETQYFGPGTRLLVL.